The clone carrying this T cell receptor beta chain appeared a single time. The CDR3 contains 13 residues. Germline V gives CDR1 SGHNT, CDR2 YYREEE (reference sequence). V lost 4 bases and J 8 bases, leaving 12 bases between the germline ends. Assignment of participants to cohorts was predicated upon participant-reported clinical history. Two consecutive negative NP/OP PCR tests, clearance, or resolved symptoms defined Cohort 3 recovery. These data belong to a study of blood T cell repertoires in COVID-19. Study-level background: Collection of acute and convalescent COVID-19 samples took place in the United States, Italy and Spain. T cells, B-cell-depleted T cells, or PBMCs provided the cDNA or gDNA that served as material.

Data came from immunoSEQ multiplex PCR; TCRdb stores just in-frame clones and leaves some out. Here the sample spans a few hundred thousand clones, roughly 85% being singletons. V gene TRBV5-4 combines with J gene TRBJ1-4; no clear D gene. Sequencing used PBMCs or T cells enriched from blood (not recorded which). This clonotype was obtained from a woman under 40 who had recovered from COVID-19. In DNA form, the CDR3 reads TGTGCCAGCAGCCCCGAGGGCGGGGAAAAACTGTTTTTT. It specifies CASSPEGGEKLFF. Supplemented by reference TRBV5-4 and TRBJ1-4, the full variable domain reads ETGVTQSPTHLIKTRGQQVTLRCSSQSGHNTVSWYQQALGQGPQFIFQYYREEENGRGNFPPRFSGLQFPNYSSELNVNALELDDSALYLCASSPEGGEKLFFGSGTQLSVL.